Following are 6 T cell receptor beta chains from one sample sequenced in a study of T cells in Graves' hyperthyroidism and ophthalmopathy. Amplification targeted TCR beta CDR3 regions from RNA transcripts. Primed by the HTBI set, a first-round RT-PCR was run on the TCR CDR3. A single record per CDR3 protein comes from TCRdb applying MiXCR to the multiplex PCR reads. The table includes roughly 700,000 distinct CDR3 sequences, 14% detected once. Sequencing was done on a sample of blood. These receptors all stem from a woman between 18 and 29 years old with Graves' hyperthyroidism.

The chain employs TRBV28 and TRBJ1-6; unclear D gene. With 7 bases removed from V and 9 bases from J, the gap between germline ends came to 19 bases. The CDR3 covers 15 residues. CDR1 and CDR2 (germline): MDHEN, SYDVKM. CDR3 bases: TGTGCCAGCATTCTTAGGAGGGAAATGGGTTCACCCCTCCACTTT. Translating it yields CASILRREMGSPLHF. The full variable domain, its missing parts supplied by reference TRBV28 and TRBJ1-6, is DVKVTQSSRYLVKRTGEKVFLECVQDMDHENMFWYRQDPGLGLRLIYFSYDVKMKEKGDIPEGYSVSREKKERFSLILESASTNQTSMYLCASILRREMGSPLHFGNGTRLTVT.

V usage is TRBV2 and J usage is TRBJ2-7, with 7 nucleotides matching TRBD1. This CDR3 contains 13 residues. Per the germline V gene, CDR1 is SNHLY and CDR2 is FYNNEI. J gave up 5 bases and V 4 bases, and 5 bases lay outside the gene matches. The CDR3 region is CASSVGTANEQYF. CDR3 nucleotides: TGTGCCAGCAGTGTCGGGACAGCCAACGAGCAGTACTTC.

This clonotype was seen many times. This chain connects TRBV7-2 to TRBJ2-7, with 13 bases that match TRBD2. The CDR3 is 16 amino acids. The V gene's germline CDR1 is SGHTA and CDR2 FQGNSA. V lost 4 bases and J lost 4; bases outside the gene matches: 7. The CDR3 reads CASSSRTSGSRYEQYF. CDR3 coding DNA: TGTGCCAGCAGCTCCAGGACTAGCGGGAGTAGGTACGAGCAGTACTTC. The full variable domain, rest sourced from reference TRBV7-2 and TRBJ2-7, is GAGVSQSPSNKVTEKGKDVELRCDPISGHTALYWYRQSLGQGLEFLIYFQGNSAPDKSGLPSDRFSAERTGGSVSTLTIQRTQQEDSAVYLCASSSRTSGSRYEQYFGPGTRLTVT.

Ten or more counts support this clonotype. The chain is built from TRBV3-1 and TRBJ1-2; 7 bases align to TRBD1. The CDR3 is 14 amino acids. The junction had 6 bases not matched to a gene; V was cut back by 0 bases and J by 8 bases. CDR1 is LGHDT, CDR2 YNNKEL, per germline (reference sequence). The CDR3, as DNA: TGTGCCAGCAGCCAAGATGGAACAGGGGTCGGCTACACCTTC. Its protein product is CASSQDGTGVGYTF.

The V and J genes are TRBV12-3 or TRBV12-4 and TRBJ2-7; no clear D. This CDR3 contains 13 residues. V lost 2 bases and J lost 5, with 10 bases in between. CDR3 protein: CASSLKGVHEQYF. CDR3 sequence (DNA): TGTGCCAGCAGTTTAAAGGGTGTCCACGAGCAGTACTTC.

The sample holds a few counts of this clonotype. In DNA form, the CDR3 reads TGTGCCAGCAGGCTAGGCGCTGGAAACACCATATATTTT. Translating gives CASRLGAGNTIYF. This sequence joins TRBV12-3 or TRBV12-4 and TRBJ1-3; D remains unclear. The V end lost 6 bases, the J end lost 2 bases, and 8 bases lay between the germline ends. The CDR3 has 13 residues.